Listed here are 11 T cell receptor beta chains from one sample, sequenced in a study of shared T cell receptors in the human thymus. Profiling relied on immunoSEQ multiplex PCR, and the TCRdb table lists in-frame clones only, not all of them. This repertoire shows about 660,000 clones, about 89% found once; its top ten account for roughly 0.0094%. These data were also reused for a study on human thymus T cells.

The sample taken for sequencing was thymocytes. The receptors were sampled from a boy under two years old with a congenital heart defect.

The chain employs TRBV27 and TRBJ2-3; TRBD2 matches at 8 bases. This CDR3 has 15 amino acids. Germline V gene lookup returns CDR1 MNHEY and CDR2 SMNVEV (reference sequence). V trimming: 6 bases; J trimming: 2 bases; junction bases outside the gene matches: 7. The CDR3 bases are TGTGCCAGCAGCCCCACTAGCGGTGACACAGATACGCAGTATTTT. It yields the protein CASSPTSGDTDTQYF.

DNA of the CDR3: TGTGCCAGCAGCCCCGTTAATTACAGCCTATACGAGCAGTACTTC. Translating gives CASSPVNYSLYEQYF. The J gene is TRBJ2-5, the V gene TRBV2; D not certain. The assigned J gene may be wrong: the sequence end matches TRBJ2-7 better. The CDR3 consists of 15 residues. Germline CDR1 reads SNHLY; CDR2 reads FYNNEI.

V is TRBV10-2 and J is TRBJ2-3; TRBD2 might be the D (5 bases). Trimming left V 6 bases short and J 6 bases short, with 22 bases between. The CDR3 is made up of 16 amino acids. CDR1 is WSHSY, CDR2 SAAADI, per germline. The CDR3: CASRAMPSSLGDTQYF. CDR3 sequence (DNA): TGCGCCAGCAGGGCTATGCCTAGCTCGTTGGGGGATACGCAGTATTTT.

This chain links TRBV14 with TRBJ1-2, with D possibly matching TRBD1 (6 bases). This CDR3 comprises 16 residues. Trimming stripped 3 bases from V and 3 bases from J, with 17 bases between. Germline CDR1 reads SGHDN; CDR2 reads FVKESK. The CDR3 reads CASSQASGGADYGYTF. The CDR3 region has the DNA TGTGCCAGCAGCCAGGCCTCCGGGGGGGCCGACTATGGCTACACCTTC.

This clone was seen a few times. Additional DNA sequences in this sample encode the identical CDR3. The chain carries TRBV4-3 and TRBJ2-7; D is perhaps TRBD2 (6 bases). Germline CDR1 and CDR2: LGHNA and YSLEER. The CDR3 is made up of 15 amino acids. The V gene lost 0 bases and the J gene lost 2 bases, with 11 bases spanning the gap. The CDR3 protein is CASSQDRERAYEQYF. Here the CDR3 DNA reads TGCGCCAGCAGCCAAGATCGGGAGCGGGCCTACGAGCAGTACTTC.

V gene TRBV6-1 combines with J gene TRBJ1-5; 8 nucleotides match TRBD1. V was clipped by 3 bases and J by 0 bases; unmatched bases: 16. CDR1 is MNHNS, CDR2 SASEGT, per germline. This CDR3 has 20 residues. Here the CDR3 DNA reads TGTGCCAGCAGTGACCGGAAAAGGACAGGGCCCACCCCTAGCAATCAGCCCCAGCATTTT. It codes for CASSDRKRTGPTPSNQPQHF.

This chain joins TRBV4-3 and TRBJ2-5, with D possibly TRBD1 on 6 matching bases. Germline CDR1 reads LGHNA; CDR2 reads YSLEER. Trimming cost V 2 bases and J 2 bases, with 15 bases left between them. The CDR3 is 16 amino acids. CDR3 DNA sequence: TGCGCCAGCAGCCAAACTTGGGACATAAGACAAGAGACCCAGTACTTC. Amino acid sequence: CASSQTWDIRQETQYF.

CDR3 loop: CASSSRQGPFHEQYF. The CDR3 DNA is TGTGCCAGCAGTTCCCGACAGGGTCCGTTCCACGAGCAGTACTTC. V and J are TRBV27 and TRBJ2-7; 7 bases line up with TRBD1. The V and J ends lost 4 bases and 5 bases, in that order; junction bases with no gene match: 11. CDR3 length equals 15 residues. The germline V gene has CDR1 MNHEY and CDR2 SMNVEV (reference sequence).

V usage is TRBV19 and J usage is TRBJ1-2, with D tentatively TRBD1 (6 bases). The V gene lost 0 bases and the J gene lost 4 bases, with 15 bases spanning the gap. The CDR3 runs 16 residues. Germline CDR1 reads LNHDA; CDR2 reads SQIVND (reference sequence). CDR3 sequence reads: CASSIDSDRLSYGYTF. In DNA form, the CDR3 reads TGTGCCAGTAGTATAGATTCGGACAGACTATCCTATGGCTACACCTTC.

This chain connects TRBV10-1 to TRBJ2-3; 9 bases agree with TRBD2. The ends lost 3 bases at V and 4 bases at J; junction bases unmatched: 8. CDR3 length: 16 amino acids. The germline V gene has CDR1 WNHNN and CDR2 SYGVQD (reference sequence). CDR3 DNA: TGCGCCAGCAGTGAAGGGACTAGCTGGGAGGCAGATACGCAGTATTTT. Amino acid sequence: CASSEGTSWEADTQYF.

This clone has only a few counts. The rearrangement uses TRBV10-2 and TRBJ1-4, with a tentative D call TRBD1 (5 bases). The germline V and J ends were trimmed by 7 bases and 2 bases, with 8 bases remaining between them. The CDR3 is 13 amino acids. Per germline, CDR1 WSHSY and CDR2 SAAADI. The chain's CDR3 is CASKAGTNEKLFF. CDR3 DNA sequence: TGCGCCAGCAAGGCAGGGACTAATGAAAAACTGTTTTTT.